This is a list of T cell receptor beta chains from one sample in a study of PD-1 blockade in classical Hodgkin lymphoma. Profiling relied on immunoSEQ multiplex PCR, and the TCRdb table lists in-frame clones only, not all of them. The sample shows 35,000 to 45,000 clones, 88% of them seen only once. Sequencing used peripheral blood mononuclear cells (PBMCs), obtained before the second cycle of nivolumab. Receptors were obtained from a human donor with classical Hodgkin lymphoma. CDR3s include the opening cysteine and the closing phenylalanine or tryptophan. D genes are given only for firm matches. Some rows have no size entry. The others give once, few or many, or a class for an expanded clone.

cdr3_length	v_call	clone_size	d_call	j_call	cdr3_nt	cdr3_aa
15	TRBV5-1	-	-	TRBJ1-5	TGCGCCAGCAGCTTGGACGCGACCCTTAATCAGCCCCAGCATTTT	CASSLDATLNQPQHF
15	TRBV18	-	-	TRBJ2-5	TGTGCCAGCTCAGGAATAAAAGACGCCATCGAGACCCAGTACTTC	CASSGIKDAIETQYF
12	TRBV7-2	-	-	TRBJ2-7	TGTGCCAGCAGCTCCCAGGGTTACGAGCAGTACTTC	CASSSQGYEQYF
14	TRBV11-2	-	TRBD2	TRBJ2-7	TGTGCCACCCGGACTAGCGGGAGGATATACGAGCAGTACTTC	CATRTSGRIYEQYF
14	TRBV6-5	-	-	TRBJ2-2	TGTGCCAGCAGTTACCGCCAATTCGCCGGGGAGCTGTTTTTT	CASSYRQFAGELFF
16	TRBV7-8	-	TRBD1	TRBJ1-2	TGTGCCAGCAGCTTACTTACCGGGACAGGGGGTCTTGGCTACACCTTC	CASSLLTGTGGLGYTF
17	TRBV7-8	few	-	TRBJ1-4	TGTGCCAGCAGCTTAATAAGGGTACAGAACCGGGATGAAAAACTGTTTTTT	CASSLIRVQNRDEKLFF
17	TRBV27	-	-	TRBJ2-1	TGTGCCAGCAGCTATTGGGGGGAACAGGGCAGGTCGGCTGAGCAGTTCTTC	CASSYWGEQGRSAEQFF
16	TRBV19	-	TRBD2	TRBJ2-1	TGTGCCAGTAGTATAACACTAGCGGGCCTATACAATGAGCAGTTCTTC	CASSITLAGLYNEQFF
14	TRBV6-5	once	-	TRBJ1-3	TGTGCCAGCAGTTACTCGGCCTCTGGAAACACCATATATTTT	CASSYSASGNTIYF
16	TRBV7-9	-	-	TRBJ2-6	TGTGCCAGCAGCTTACGGGTCCGCTCTGGGGCCAACGTCCTGACTTTC	CASSLRVRSGANVLTF
13	TRBV5-4	-	-	TRBJ2-7	TGTGCCAGCAGCTTGGATTTGTTGTACGAGCAGTACTTC	CASSLDLLYEQYF
15	TRBV9	once	-	TRBJ1-3	TGTGCCAGCAGCCGACCTCAGGGTGCAGGAAACACCATATATTTT	CASSRPQGAGNTIYF
14	TRBV5-1	-	-	TRBJ1-2	TGCGCCAGCAGCTTGGGGCAGGGCAACTATGGCTACACCTTC	CASSLGQGNYGYTF
15	TRBV5-6	-	-	TRBJ2-5	TGTGCCAGCAGCTTGTTTACCGCGAGACCAGAGACCCAGTACTTC	CASSLFTARPETQYF
12	TRBV7-6	-	-	TRBJ1-5	TGTGCCAGCAGCTTACATAACGGCCCCCAGCATTTT	CASSLHNGPQHF